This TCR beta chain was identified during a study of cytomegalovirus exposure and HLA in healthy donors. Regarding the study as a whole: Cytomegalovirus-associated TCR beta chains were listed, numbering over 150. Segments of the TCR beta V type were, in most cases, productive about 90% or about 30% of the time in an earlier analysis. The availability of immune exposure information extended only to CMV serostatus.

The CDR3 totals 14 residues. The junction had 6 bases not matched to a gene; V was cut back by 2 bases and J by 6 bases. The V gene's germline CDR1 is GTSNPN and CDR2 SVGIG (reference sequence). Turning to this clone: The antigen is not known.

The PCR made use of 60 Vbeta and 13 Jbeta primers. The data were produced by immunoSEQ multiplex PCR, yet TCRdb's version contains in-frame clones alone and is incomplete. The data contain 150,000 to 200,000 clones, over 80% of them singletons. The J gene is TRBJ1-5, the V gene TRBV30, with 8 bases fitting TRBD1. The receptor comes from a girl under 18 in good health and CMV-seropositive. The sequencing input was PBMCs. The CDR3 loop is CAWSPGTGGQPQHF. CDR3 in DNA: TGTGCCTGGAGTCCCGGTACAGGGGGTCAGCCCCAGCATTTT. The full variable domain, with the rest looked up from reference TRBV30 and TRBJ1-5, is SQTIHQWPATLVQPVGSPLSLECTVEGTSNPNLYWYRQAAGRGLQLLFYSVGIGQISSEVPQNLSASRPQDRQFILSSKKLLLSDSGFYLCAWSPGTGGQPQHFGDGTRLSIL.